The 2 T cell receptor beta chains reported below all come from one sample, sequenced in a study of shared clonotypes between healthy human individuals. Generated by immunoSEQ multiplex PCR, the TCRdb table keeps only in-frame clones and is missing some. The data show over 2 million clones, less than 95% seen once. Material: naive CD4+ T cells from PBMCs. The sample's subset: CD45RA+ positively selected. These receptors were taken from a man aged 18 to 30 in good health. Some clones in this sample may be carry-over from other donors' samples.

This clone is a singleton in its sample. This chain links TRBV5-1 with TRBJ2-7, with 9 bases that match TRBD1. The CDR3 contains 16 residues. Germline CDR1 reads SGHRS; CDR2 reads YFSETQ. Losses at the gene ends were 2 bases for V and 0 bases for J; bases not matched to a gene: 6. The CDR3 sequence is CASSLVGQGDSYEQYF. CDR3 nucleotide sequence: TGCGCCAGCAGCTTAGTGGGACAGGGTGACTCCTACGAGCAGTACTTC.

The chain carries TRBV7-3 and TRBJ2-1, with 8 bases matching TRBD2. Germline values: CDR1 SGHTA, CDR2 FQGTGA. The CDR3 totals 18 residues. V trimming: 0 bases; J trimming: 4 bases; junction bases outside the gene matches: 11. The CDR3 loop is CASSLTSMGAGVYNEQFF. In DNA, the CDR3 is TGTGCCAGCAGCTTAACCTCCATGGGAGCGGGAGTTTACAATGAGCAGTTCTTC.